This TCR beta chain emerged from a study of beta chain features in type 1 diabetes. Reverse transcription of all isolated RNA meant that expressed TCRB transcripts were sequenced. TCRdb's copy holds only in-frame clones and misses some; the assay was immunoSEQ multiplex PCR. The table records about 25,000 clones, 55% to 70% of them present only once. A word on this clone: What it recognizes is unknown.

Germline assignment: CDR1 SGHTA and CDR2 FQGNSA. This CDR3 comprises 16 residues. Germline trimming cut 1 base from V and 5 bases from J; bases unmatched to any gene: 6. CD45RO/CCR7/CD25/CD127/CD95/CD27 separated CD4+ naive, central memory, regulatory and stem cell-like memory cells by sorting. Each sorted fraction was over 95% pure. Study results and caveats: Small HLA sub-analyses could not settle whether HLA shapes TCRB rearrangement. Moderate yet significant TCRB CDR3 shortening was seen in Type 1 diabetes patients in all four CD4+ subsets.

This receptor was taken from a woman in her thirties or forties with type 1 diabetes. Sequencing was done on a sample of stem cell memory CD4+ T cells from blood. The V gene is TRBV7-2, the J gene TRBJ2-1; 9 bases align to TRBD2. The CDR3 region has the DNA TGTGCCAGCAGCTTAGTCTACAGGACTAGCGACAATGAGCAGTTCTTC. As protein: CASSLVYRTSDNEQFF. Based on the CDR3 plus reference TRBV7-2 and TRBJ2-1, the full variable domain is GAGVSQSPSNKVTEKGKDVELRCDPISGHTALYWYRQSLGQGLEFLIYFQGNSAPDKSGLPSDRFSAERTGGSVSTLTIQRTQQEDSAVYLCASSLVYRTSDNEQFFGPGTRLTVL.